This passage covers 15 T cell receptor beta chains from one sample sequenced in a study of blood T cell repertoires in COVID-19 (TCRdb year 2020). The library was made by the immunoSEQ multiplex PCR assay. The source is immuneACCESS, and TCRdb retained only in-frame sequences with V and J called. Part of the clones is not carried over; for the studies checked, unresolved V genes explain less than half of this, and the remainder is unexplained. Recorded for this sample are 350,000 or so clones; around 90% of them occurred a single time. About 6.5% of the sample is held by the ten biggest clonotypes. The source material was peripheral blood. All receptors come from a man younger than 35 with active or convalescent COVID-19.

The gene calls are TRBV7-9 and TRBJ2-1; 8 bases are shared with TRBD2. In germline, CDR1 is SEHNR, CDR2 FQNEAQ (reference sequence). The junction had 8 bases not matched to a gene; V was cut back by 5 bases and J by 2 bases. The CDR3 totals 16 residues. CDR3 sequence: CASSPWGGRTYNEQFF. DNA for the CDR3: TGTGCCAGCAGCCCCTGGGGCGGGAGGACCTACAATGAGCAGTTCTTC.

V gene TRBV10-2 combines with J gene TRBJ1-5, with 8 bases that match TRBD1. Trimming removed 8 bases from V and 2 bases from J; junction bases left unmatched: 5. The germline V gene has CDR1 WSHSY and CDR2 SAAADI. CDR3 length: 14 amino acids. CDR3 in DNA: TGCGCCAGCGCGGACAGGGTTGGCAATCAGCCCCAGCATTTT. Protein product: CASADRVGNQPQHF.

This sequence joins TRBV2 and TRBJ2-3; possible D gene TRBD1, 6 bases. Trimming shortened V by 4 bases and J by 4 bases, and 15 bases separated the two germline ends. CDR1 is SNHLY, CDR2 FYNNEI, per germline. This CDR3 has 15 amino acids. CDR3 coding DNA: TGTGCCAGCAGTGCCGGCAGGGGTGATCCAGATACGCAGTATTTT. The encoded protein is CASSAGRGDPDTQYF.

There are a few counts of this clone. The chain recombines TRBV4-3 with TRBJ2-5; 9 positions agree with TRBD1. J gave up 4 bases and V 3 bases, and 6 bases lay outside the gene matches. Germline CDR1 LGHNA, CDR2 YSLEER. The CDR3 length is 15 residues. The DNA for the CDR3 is TGCGCCAGCAGCCAGGGGGGGACAGGGCCAGAGACCCAGTACTTC. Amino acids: CASSQGGTGPETQYF.

CDR3 residues: CASSFSQTLRANVLTF. In DNA, the CDR3 is TGTGCCAGCAGTTTTAGCCAGACGCTGAGGGCCAACGTCCTGACTTTC. The chain carries TRBV28 and TRBJ2-6; the D is unclear. V gave up 3 bases and J gave up 5 bases, with 14 bases separating them. CDR1 and CDR2 from the germline V gene are MDHEN and SYDVKM. The CDR3 is made up of 16 amino acids.

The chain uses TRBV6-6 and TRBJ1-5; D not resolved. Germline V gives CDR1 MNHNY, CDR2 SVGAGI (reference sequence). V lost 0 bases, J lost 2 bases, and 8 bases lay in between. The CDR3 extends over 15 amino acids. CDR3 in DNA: TGTGCCAGCAGTTACTCCCCGCAGGGCAATCAGCCCCAGCATTTT. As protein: CASSYSPQGNQPQHF.

Written as DNA, the CDR3 is TGTGCCAGCAGTTTGGGGCAGAACGGGAAACTGTTTTTT. Translated: CASSLGQNGKLFF. V usage is TRBV12-3 or TRBV12-4 and J usage is TRBJ1-4; maybe TRBD1 (5 bases). Trimming removed 3 bases from V and 11 bases from J, with 13 bases in between. The CDR3 is made up of 13 amino acids.

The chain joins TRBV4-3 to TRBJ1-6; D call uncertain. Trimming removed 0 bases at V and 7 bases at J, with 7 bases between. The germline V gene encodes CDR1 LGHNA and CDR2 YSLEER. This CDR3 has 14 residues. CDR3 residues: CASSQDQENSPLHF. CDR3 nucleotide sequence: TGCGCCAGCAGCCAAGATCAGGAAAATTCACCCCTCCACTTT.

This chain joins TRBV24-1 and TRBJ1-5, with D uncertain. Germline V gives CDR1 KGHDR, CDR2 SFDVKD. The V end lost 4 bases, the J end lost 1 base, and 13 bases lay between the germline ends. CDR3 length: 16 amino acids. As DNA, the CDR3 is TGTGCCACCAGTGACTCGGGGTCCCCAAGCAATCAGCCCCAGCATTTT. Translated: CATSDSGSPSNQPQHF.

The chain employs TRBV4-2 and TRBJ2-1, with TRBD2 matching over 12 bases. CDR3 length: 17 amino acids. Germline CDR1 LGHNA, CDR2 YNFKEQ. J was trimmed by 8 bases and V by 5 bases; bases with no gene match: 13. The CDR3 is CASSSRLAGGLSDEQFF. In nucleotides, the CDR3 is TGTGCCAGCAGCTCCCGGCTAGCGGGGGGGCTTTCGGATGAGCAGTTCTTC.

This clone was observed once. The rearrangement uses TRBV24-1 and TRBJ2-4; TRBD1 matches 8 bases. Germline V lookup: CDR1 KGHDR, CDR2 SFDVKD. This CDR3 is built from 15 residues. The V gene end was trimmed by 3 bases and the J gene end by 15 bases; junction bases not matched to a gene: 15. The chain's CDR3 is CATSDAKTPGGGVYF. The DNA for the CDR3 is TGTGCCACCAGTGATGCAAAAACACCAGGGGGCGGTGTGTACTTC.

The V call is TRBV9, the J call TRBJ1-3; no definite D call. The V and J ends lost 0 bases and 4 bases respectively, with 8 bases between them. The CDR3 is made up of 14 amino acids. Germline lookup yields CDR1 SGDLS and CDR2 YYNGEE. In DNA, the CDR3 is TGTGCCAGCAGCGTAGAGGTAGCGGGAAACACCATATATTTT. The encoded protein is CASSVEVAGNTIYF.

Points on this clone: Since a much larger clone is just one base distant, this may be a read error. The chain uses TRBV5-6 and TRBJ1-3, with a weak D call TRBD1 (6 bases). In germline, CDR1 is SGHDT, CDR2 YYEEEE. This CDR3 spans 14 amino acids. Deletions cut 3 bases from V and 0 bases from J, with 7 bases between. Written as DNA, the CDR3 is TGTGCCAGCAGCTGGACAGACTCTGGAAACACCATATATTTT. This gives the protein CASSWTDSGNTIYF.

The CDR3 protein is CASSQDLRRNYPNTGELFF. The DNA for the CDR3 is TGCGCCAGCAGCCAAGATCTTAGGAGGAATTATCCGAACACCGGGGAGCTGTTTTTT. The chain combines TRBV4-3 with TRBJ2-2; maybe TRBD2 (5 bases). Germline V gene data show CDR1 as LGHNA and CDR2 as YSLEER. This CDR3 is built from 19 residues. V was pared by 0 bases and J by 0 bases, with 17 bases between.

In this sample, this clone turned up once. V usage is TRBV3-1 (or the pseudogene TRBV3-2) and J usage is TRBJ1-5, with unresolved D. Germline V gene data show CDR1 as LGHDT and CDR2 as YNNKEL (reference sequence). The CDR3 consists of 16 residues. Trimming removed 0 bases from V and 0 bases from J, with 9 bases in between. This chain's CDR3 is CASSQDGPNSNQPQHF. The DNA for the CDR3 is TGTGCCAGCAGCCAAGATGGGCCGAATAGCAATCAGCCCCAGCATTTT.